This record concerns one T cell receptor (beta chain) sequence. The record originates from a study of blood T cell repertoires in COVID-19. Turning to the study itself: Specimens from acute and convalescent COVID-19 originated in the United States, Italy and Spain. T cells, B-cell-depleted T cells, or PBMCs supplied cDNA or gDNA.

The V end was cut by 0 bases, the J end by 0 bases, with 18 bases between. From germline, CDR1 is ENHRY and CDR2 SYGVKD. The CDR3 is made up of 19 amino acids. As handled by the study authors: Estimates of nucleated cell counts were drawn from the amplification of reference gene primers. Sequencing was performed with immunoSEQ multiplex PCR; in TCRdb, only in-frame clones are kept and a portion is missing. The V and J calls and the clone size are those of that table, but D and trimming were determined from the DNA. This table holds roughly 220,000 clones, approximately 90% found once. The sequenced material came from peripheral blood. This chain uses TRBV10-3 with TRBJ1-5; perhaps TRBD1 as D (5 bases). The source of this sequence is a man aged 25 to 40 who had recovered from COVID-19. CDR3 nucleotide sequence: TGTGCCATCAGTGAGTCTGTGGATATCAGGGATTATAGCAATCAGCCCCAGCATTTT. It encodes CAISESVDIRDYSNQPQHF.